This T cell receptor beta chain was sequenced for a study of blood T cell repertoires in COVID-19. For the study at large: Sources were T cells, B-cell-depleted T cells, or PBMCs; the material itself was cDNA or gDNA.

The CDR3 covers 17 residues. In the study's own analysis: Using reference gene primer amplification, nucleated cell counts were estimated. Sequencing was performed with immunoSEQ multiplex PCR; in TCRdb, only in-frame clones are kept and a portion is missing. V and J calls and clone size are as listed in that table; D and trimming were resolved from the DNA. This table holds approximately 310,000 clones, around nine tenths found once. The sequence was collected from a man aged 45-65 years with active or convalescent COVID-19. This chain connects TRBV12-2 to TRBJ1-3; the table's D call, TRBD1, was not checked against the DNA. TRBV12-2 counts as a pseudogene. Sequenced material: peripheral blood. CDR3 loop: CASRSRLNRGSGNTIYF. CDR3 in DNA: TGTGCAAGTCGCTCCCGTCTTAACAGGGGCTCTGGAAACACCATATATTTT.